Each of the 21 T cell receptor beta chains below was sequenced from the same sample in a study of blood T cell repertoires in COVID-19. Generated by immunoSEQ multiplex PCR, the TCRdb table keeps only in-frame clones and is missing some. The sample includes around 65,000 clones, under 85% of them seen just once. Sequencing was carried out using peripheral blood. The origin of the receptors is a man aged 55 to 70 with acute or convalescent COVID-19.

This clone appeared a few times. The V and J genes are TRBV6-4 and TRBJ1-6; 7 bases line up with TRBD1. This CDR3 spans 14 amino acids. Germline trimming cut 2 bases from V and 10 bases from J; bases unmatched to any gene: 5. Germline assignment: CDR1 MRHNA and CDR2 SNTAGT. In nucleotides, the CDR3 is TGTGCCAGCAGTGACACCAACAGGGGCTCACCCCTCCACTTT. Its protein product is CASSDTNRGSPLHF.

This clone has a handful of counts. CDR3: CSVVPSVVNTGELFF. The CDR3 region has the DNA TGCAGCGTTGTCCCTAGCGTGGTGAACACCGGGGAGCTGTTTTTT. The genes are TRBV29-1 and TRBJ2-2; D might be TRBD2 (6 bases). With 4 bases removed from V and 1 base from J, the gap between germline ends came to 13 bases. This CDR3 spans 15 amino acids. The germline gives CDR1 SQVTM, CDR2 ANQGSEA.

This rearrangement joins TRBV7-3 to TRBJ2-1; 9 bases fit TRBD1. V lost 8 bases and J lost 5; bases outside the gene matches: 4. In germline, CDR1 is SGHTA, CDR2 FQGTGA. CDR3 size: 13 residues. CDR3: CASGRDRDNEQFF. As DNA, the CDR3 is TGTGCCAGCGGACGGGACAGGGACAATGAGCAGTTCTTC.

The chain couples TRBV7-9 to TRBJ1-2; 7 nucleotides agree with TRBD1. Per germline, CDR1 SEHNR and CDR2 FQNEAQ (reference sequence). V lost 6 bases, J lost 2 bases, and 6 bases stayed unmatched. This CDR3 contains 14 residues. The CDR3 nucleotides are TGTGCCAGCAGTTCACAGGGGAGCAACTATGGCTACACCTTC. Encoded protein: CASSSQGSNYGYTF. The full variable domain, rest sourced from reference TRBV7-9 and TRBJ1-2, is DTGVSQNPRHKITKRGQNVTFRCDPISEHNRLYWYRQTLGQGPEFLTYFQNEAQLEKSRLLSDRFSAERPKGSFSTLEIQRTEQGDSAMYLCASSSQGSNYGYTFGSGTRLTVV.

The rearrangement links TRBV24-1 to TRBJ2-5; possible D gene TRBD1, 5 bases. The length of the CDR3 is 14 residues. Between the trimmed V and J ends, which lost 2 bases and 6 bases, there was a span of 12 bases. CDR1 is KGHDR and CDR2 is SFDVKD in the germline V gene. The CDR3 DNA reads TGTGCCACCAGTGATTCAGGGTGGGCGCAGACCCAGTACTTC. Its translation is CATSDSGWAQTQYF.

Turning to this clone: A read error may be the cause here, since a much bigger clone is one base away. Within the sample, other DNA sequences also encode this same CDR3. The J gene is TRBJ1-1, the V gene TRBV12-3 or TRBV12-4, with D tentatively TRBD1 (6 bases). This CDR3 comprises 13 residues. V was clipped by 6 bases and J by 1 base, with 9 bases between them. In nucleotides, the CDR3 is TGTGCCAGCAGCCTACAGGGGAACACTGAAGCTTTCTTT. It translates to CASSLQGNTEAFF.

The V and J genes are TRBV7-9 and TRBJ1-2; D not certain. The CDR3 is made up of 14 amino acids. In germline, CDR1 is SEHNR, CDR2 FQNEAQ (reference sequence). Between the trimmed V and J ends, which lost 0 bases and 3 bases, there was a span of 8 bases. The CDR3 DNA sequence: TGTGCCAGCAGCTTAGCTGGGAGTGACTATGGCTACACCTTC. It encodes CASSLAGSDYGYTF.

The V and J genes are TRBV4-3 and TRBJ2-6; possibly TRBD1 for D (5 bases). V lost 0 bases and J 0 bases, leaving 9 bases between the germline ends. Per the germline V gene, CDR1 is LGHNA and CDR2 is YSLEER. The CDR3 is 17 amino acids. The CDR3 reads CASSQDTGFSGANVLTF. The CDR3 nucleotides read TGCGCCAGCAGCCAAGATACAGGATTCTCTGGGGCCAACGTCCTGACTTTC.

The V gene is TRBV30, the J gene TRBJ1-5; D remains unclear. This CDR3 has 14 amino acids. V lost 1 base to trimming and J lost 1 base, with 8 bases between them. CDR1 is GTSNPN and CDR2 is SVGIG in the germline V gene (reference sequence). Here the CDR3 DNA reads TGTGCCTGGAGTGGGAGTTTGAGCAATCAGCCCCAGCATTTT. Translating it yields CAWSGSLSNQPQHF.

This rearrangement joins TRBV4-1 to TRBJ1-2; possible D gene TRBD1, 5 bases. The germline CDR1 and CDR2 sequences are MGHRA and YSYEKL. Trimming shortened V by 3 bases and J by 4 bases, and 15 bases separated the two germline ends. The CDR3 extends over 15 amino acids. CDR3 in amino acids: CASSQGFWGFYGYTF. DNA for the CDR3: TGCGCCAGCAGCCAGGGGTTTTGGGGCTTCTATGGCTACACCTTC.

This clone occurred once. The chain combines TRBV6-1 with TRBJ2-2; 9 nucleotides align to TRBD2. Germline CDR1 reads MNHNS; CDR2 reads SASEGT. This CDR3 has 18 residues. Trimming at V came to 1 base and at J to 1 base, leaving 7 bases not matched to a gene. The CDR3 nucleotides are TGTGCCAGCAGTGAAGGGCTAGCGGGGTATCTGAACACCGGGGAGCTGTTTTTT. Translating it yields CASSEGLAGYLNTGELFF.

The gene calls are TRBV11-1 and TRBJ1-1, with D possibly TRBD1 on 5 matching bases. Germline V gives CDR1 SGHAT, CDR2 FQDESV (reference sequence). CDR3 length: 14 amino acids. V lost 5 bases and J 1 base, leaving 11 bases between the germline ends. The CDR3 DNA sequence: TGTGCCAGCAGCCGTAACCAGGGGAACACTGAAGCTTTCTTT. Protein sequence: CASSRNQGNTEAFF.

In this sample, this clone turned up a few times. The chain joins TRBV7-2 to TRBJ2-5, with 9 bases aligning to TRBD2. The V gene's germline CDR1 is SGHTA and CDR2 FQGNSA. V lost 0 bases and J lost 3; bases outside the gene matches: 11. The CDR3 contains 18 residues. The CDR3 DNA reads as TGTGCCAGCAGCTTAGCGATCATGCGGGGGGGCGTAAAAGAGACCCAGTACTTC. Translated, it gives CASSLAIMRGGVKETQYF.

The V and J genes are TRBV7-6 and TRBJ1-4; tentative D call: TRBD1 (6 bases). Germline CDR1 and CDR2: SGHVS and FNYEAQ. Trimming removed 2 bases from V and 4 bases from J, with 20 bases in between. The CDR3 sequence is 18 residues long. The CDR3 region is CASSLRPAQGRDNEKLFF. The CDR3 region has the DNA TGTGCCAGCAGCTTACGTCCCGCCCAGGGGCGAGATAATGAAAAACTGTTTTTT.

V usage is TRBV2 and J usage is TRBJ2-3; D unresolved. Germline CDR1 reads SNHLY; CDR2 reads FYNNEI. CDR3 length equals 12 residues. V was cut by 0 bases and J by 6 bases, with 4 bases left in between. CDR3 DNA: TGTGCCAGCAGTGAAGCAGCTGATACGCAGTATTTT. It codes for CASSEAADTQYF. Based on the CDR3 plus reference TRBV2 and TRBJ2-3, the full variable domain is EPEVTQTPSHQVTQMGQEVILRCVPISNHLYFYWYRQILGQKVEFLVSFYNNEISEKSEIFDDQFSVERPDGSNFTLKIRSTKLEDSAMYFCASSEAADTQYFGPGTRLTVL.

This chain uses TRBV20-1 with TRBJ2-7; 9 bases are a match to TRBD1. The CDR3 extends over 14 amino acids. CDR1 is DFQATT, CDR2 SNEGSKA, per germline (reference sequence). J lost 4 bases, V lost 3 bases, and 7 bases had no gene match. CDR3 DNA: TGCAGTGCTAGTTCTGGGACAGGGTTTTACGAGCAGTACTTC. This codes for CSASSGTGFYEQYF.

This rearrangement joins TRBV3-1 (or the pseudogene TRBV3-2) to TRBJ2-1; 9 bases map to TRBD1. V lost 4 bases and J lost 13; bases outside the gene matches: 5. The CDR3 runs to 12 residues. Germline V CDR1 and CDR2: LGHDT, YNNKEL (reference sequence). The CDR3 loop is CASSPGQGEQFF. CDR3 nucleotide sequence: TGTGCCAGCAGCCCGGGACAGGGAGAACAGTTCTTC.

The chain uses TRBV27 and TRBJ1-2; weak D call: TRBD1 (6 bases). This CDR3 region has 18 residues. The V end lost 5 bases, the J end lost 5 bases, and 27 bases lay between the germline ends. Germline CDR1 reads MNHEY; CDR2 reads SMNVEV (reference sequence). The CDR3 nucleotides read TGTGCCAGCAGTCCTCGGGGCATGACGGGGGGCCGTCTGTATGGCTACACCTTC. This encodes CASSPRGMTGGRLYGYTF.

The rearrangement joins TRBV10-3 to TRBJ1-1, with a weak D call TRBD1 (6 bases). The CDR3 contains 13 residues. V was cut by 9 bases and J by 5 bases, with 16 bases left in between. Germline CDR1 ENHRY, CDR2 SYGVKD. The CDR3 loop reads CAINKGQSTEAFF. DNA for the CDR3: TGTGCCATAAATAAAGGACAGTCGACTGAAGCTTTCTTT.

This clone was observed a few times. The CDR3 DNA sequence: TGTGCCAGCAGGATAGGAACGGGCACTGAAGCTTTCTTT. Translating gives CASRIGTGTEAFF. V and J are TRBV12-3 or TRBV12-4 and TRBJ1-1; D gene unclear. V lost 6 bases, J lost 4 bases, and 12 bases lay in between. The CDR3 runs to 13 residues.

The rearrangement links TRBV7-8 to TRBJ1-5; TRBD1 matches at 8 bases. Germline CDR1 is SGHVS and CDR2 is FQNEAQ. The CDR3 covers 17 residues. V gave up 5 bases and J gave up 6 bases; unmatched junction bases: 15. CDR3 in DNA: TGTGCCAGCAGCCTACATATTGACAGGGGCCGGGCTCAGCCCCAGCATTTT. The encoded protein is CASSLHIDRGRAQPQHF.